Following are 13 T cell receptor beta chains from one sample sequenced in a study of blood T cell repertoires in COVID-19. Assay: immunoSEQ multiplex PCR; the TCRdb copy retains only in-frame clones and omits some. Of roughly 99,000 clones listed, approximately 86% are singletons. Source material: peripheral blood. Receptors were obtained from a man aged 50 to 60 with COVID-19, enrolled during active disease.

The chain recombines TRBV9 with TRBJ2-2; 8 nucleotides agree with TRBD2. From germline, CDR1 is SGDLS and CDR2 YYNGEE. There are 21 residues in the CDR3. Trimming cost V 6 bases and J 4 bases; bases outside gene matches: 26. As DNA, the CDR3 is TGTGCCAGCACCGGTAGCTTAAGGGGATCGGGGGGGCCGTTCACCACCGGGGAGCTGTTTTTT. The encoded protein is CASTGSLRGSGGPFTTGELFF.

The rearrangement uses TRBV9 and TRBJ1-2, with 7 bases fitting TRBD1. CDR1 and CDR2 from the germline V gene are SGDLS and YYNGEE. This CDR3 has 14 residues. The J segment lost 7 bases and the V segment lost 0 bases, leaving 6 bases of the junction unmatched. CDR3 loop: CASSVGDRAVGYTF. The CDR3 coding sequence is TGTGCCAGCAGCGTAGGAGACAGGGCTGTTGGCTACACCTTC.

The V call is TRBV4-2, the J call TRBJ1-4; D may be TRBD1 (6 bases). Germline loops: CDR1 LGHNA, CDR2 YNFKEQ. The CDR3 is 15 residues long. Trimming stripped 1 base from V and 7 bases from J, with 13 bases between. This CDR3 reads CASSQAGQGSEKLFF. The CDR3 DNA is TGTGCCAGCAGCCAAGCGGGGCAGGGGAGTGAAAAACTGTTTTTT.

The chain couples TRBV9 to TRBJ2-2; 10 bases map to TRBD2. This CDR3 is 17 amino acids long. CDR1 and CDR2 (germline): SGDLS, YYNGEE. Trimming took 0 bases from V and 0 from J; bases not matched to a gene: 2. The CDR3 loop is CASSVGTSGANTGELFF. CDR3 bases: TGTGCCAGCAGCGTAGGGACTAGCGGAGCGAACACCGGGGAGCTGTTTTTT.

The chain recombines TRBV27 with TRBJ2-7; 7 bases agree with TRBD1. The CDR3 is made up of 13 amino acids. The J segment lost 1 base and the V segment lost 5 bases, leaving 2 bases of the junction unmatched. Looked up from germline, CDR1 is MNHEY and CDR2 is SMNVEV (reference sequence). The DNA for the CDR3 is TGTGCCAGCAGTATGGGACAGTCCTACGAGCAGTACTTC. Encoded protein: CASSMGQSYEQYF.

This clone was recorded once. The V gene is TRBV2, the J gene TRBJ1-4; TRBD1 might be the D (5 bases). The CDR3 is made up of 13 amino acids. Trimming cost V 7 bases and J 5 bases, with 11 bases left between them. The germline V gene has CDR1 SNHLY and CDR2 FYNNEI. Here the CDR3 DNA reads TGTGCCAGCATGGAGGGGTCCAATGAAAAACTGTTTTTT. The encoded protein is CASMEGSNEKLFF.

The chain employs TRBV6-5 and TRBJ2-7; the D gene is possibly TRBD2 (7 bases). Trimming pared 5 bases from V and 4 bases from J, leaving 15 bases between. CDR1 and CDR2 (germline): MNHEY, SVGAGI. The CDR3 loop spans 14 amino acids. CDR3 DNA: TGTGCCAGCAGTAGGGGGGGGAAACGGTACGAGCAGTACTTC. Protein: CASSRGGKRYEQYF.

The chain combines TRBV7-3 with TRBJ2-3; 9 bases line up with TRBD2. The CDR3 loop spans 16 amino acids. V dropped 5 bases and J dropped 5; count of bases not matched to a gene: 11. Germline-derived CDR1 and CDR2 are SGHTA and FQGTGA. CDR3 DNA: TGTGCCAGCAGCCGCCTCGCGGGGGGGAGGGTAGATACGCAGTATTTT. This encodes CASSRLAGGRVDTQYF.

This chain joins TRBV5-5 and TRBJ2-2; D may be TRBD1 (6 bases). The CDR3 is made up of 17 amino acids. Germline loops: CDR1 SGHKS, CDR2 YYEKEE (reference sequence). V was clipped by 0 bases and J by 3 bases, with 15 bases between them. The CDR3 DNA reads as TGTGCCAGCAGCTTGGTCGGGCCAGGGGTTTACACCGGGGAGCTGTTTTTT. Translation gives CASSLVGPGVYTGELFF.

V is TRBV28 and J is TRBJ2-6, with D possibly being TRBD2 (5 bases). Per the germline V gene, CDR1 is MDHEN and CDR2 is SYDVKM. Trimming took off 6 bases at V and 0 bases at J, with 12 bases between the two ends. The CDR3 covers 16 residues. The CDR3 region has the DNA TGTGCCAGCAGGTATAGGGAGAGCTCTGGGGCCAACGTCCTGACTTTC. This codes for CASRYRESSGANVLTF.

This clone has only one observation. The genes are TRBV2 and TRBJ2-5; TRBD1 is a possible D gene (6 bases). The V gene lost 11 bases and the J gene lost 5 bases, with 18 bases spanning the gap. CDR3 length: 13 residues. Looked up from germline, CDR1 is SNHLY and CDR2 is FYNNEI. The CDR3 DNA sequence: TGTGCCGGTCAACAGGGTTGGGGGGAGACCCAGTACTTC. It encodes CAGQQGWGETQYF.

The J gene is TRBJ1-2, the V gene TRBV6-4, with 7 bases identical to TRBD1. Trimming removed 4 bases from V and 0 bases from J; junction bases left unmatched: 5. Germline loops: CDR1 MRHNA, CDR2 SNTAGT. The CDR3 contains 15 residues. The CDR3 is CASSATGDTNYGYTF. CDR3 nucleotide sequence: TGTGCCAGCAGTGCCACAGGGGACACTAACTATGGCTACACCTTC.

The genes are TRBV7-6 and TRBJ2-2; a weak D match, TRBD2 (5 bases). Trimming took off 2 bases at V and 6 bases at J, with 10 bases between the two ends. This CDR3 spans 14 amino acids. Germline CDR1 SGHVS, CDR2 FNYEAQ. CDR3: CASSLYSLAGELFF. The CDR3 nucleotides are TGTGCCAGCAGCTTATACTCACTAGCCGGGGAGCTGTTTTTT.